This T cell receptor (beta chain) is from a study of OX40 agonist ivuxolimab in advanced cancers. Study in general: With a range of roughly 20 to 85, age averaged roughly 60 years, and about 80% were male. Partial responses were recorded for three patients, including one with hepatocellular carcinoma and two with cutaneous melanoma. General study points: There were, on average, more expanded clones in CD8+ T cells than in CD4+. In the 0.1 to 3.0 mg/kg range, CD4+ and CD8+ blood T cells had expanded clonally by week 6.

About this clone: Its antigen is not known.

Assay used: immunoSEQ multiplex PCR; TCRdb lists only in-frame clones, some missing. Here the sample spans about 150,000 clones, approximately 94% being singletons. The V gene lost 0 bases and the J gene lost 2 bases, with 13 bases spanning the gap. The germline gives CDR1 MNHEY, CDR2 SVGAGI. The CDR3 is made up of 16 amino acids. The clonotype originates from an adult with an advanced solid tumor such as melanoma, head and neck, liver or kidney cancer. This material consisted of CD4+ or CD8+ T cells sorted from blood, taken in a trial of the OX40 agonist ivuxolimab. The chain recombines TRBV6-5 with TRBJ1-1, with D perhaps matching TRBD1 (5 bases). The CDR3 region has the DNA TGTGCCAGCAGTTACTCAATTTCGGGGGGTAACACTGAAGCTTTCTTT. It translates to CASSYSISGGNTEAFF.